The 24 T cell receptor beta chains in this list originate from one sample, sequenced in a study of human T cells and chemical hapten exposure. The time point was: patch test 1, 2 weeks after DPC sensitization. Documented treatment: therapeutic diphenylcyclopropenone sensitization with weekly scalp DPC. TCRdb reanalysed the RACE reads using MiXCR and keeps one entry per CDR3 protein. The sample yields some 110,000 distinct CDR3 sequences, 12% seen once. Sequencing used whole blood, obtained in connection with sensitization to the hapten diphenylcyclopropenone (DPC). The receptors stem from a woman in her forties or fifties with alopecia areata. Some clones in this sample may be carry-over from other donors' samples.

Ten or more counts support this clonotype. CDR3 loop: CASSYSRGTEAFF. DNA of the CDR3: TGTGCCAGCAGTTACTCGAGAGGCACTGAAGCTTTCTTT. V usage is TRBV6-5 and J usage is TRBJ1-1; D is unresolved. This CDR3 is 13 amino acids long. V was clipped by 0 bases and J by 4 bases, with 6 bases between them. Germline lookup yields CDR1 MNHEY and CDR2 SVGAGI.

This clonotype was detected many times. J is TRBJ2-3 and V is TRBV7-9; 8 positions match TRBD1. In germline, CDR1 is SEHNR, CDR2 FQNEAQ (reference sequence). Trimming at V came to 5 bases and at J to 2 bases, leaving 9 bases not matched to a gene. The CDR3 contains 16 residues. CDR3 region: CASSLTGTGFTDTQYF. CDR3 nucleotide sequence: TGTGCCAGCAGCCTAACCGGGACAGGTTTCACAGATACGCAGTATTTT.

This clonotype was observed at least ten times. The V and J genes are TRBV28 and TRBJ1-2; D is ambiguous. This CDR3 spans 11 amino acids. V shed 4 bases and J shed 8 bases, with 8 bases lying between them. Germline CDR1 is MDHEN and CDR2 is SYDVKM. Written as DNA, the CDR3 is TGTGCCAGCAGTTCCTTTCTGGGCTACACCTTC. This translates into CASSSFLGYTF.

This clonotype occurred a few times. The chain employs TRBV2 and TRBJ1-1; D remains ambiguous. CDR1 SNHLY and CDR2 FYNNEI come from the germline V gene. The CDR3 runs to 14 residues. Trimming took 2 bases from V and 0 from J, leaving 7 bases between them. The CDR3 nucleotides are TGTGCCAGCAGTGAACGGCGAGTGAACACTGAAGCTTTCTTT. The encoded protein is CASSERRVNTEAFF. The variable domain in full, completed from reference TRBV2 and TRBJ1-1, reads EPEVTQTPSHQVTQMGQEVILRCVPISNHLYFYWYRQILGQKVEFLVSFYNNEISEKSEIFDDQFSVERPDGSNFTLKIRSTKLEDSAMYFCASSERRVNTEAFFGQGTRLTVV.

The J gene is TRBJ1-2, the V gene TRBV28; D remains ambiguous. Germline V gene sequence: CDR1 MDHEN, CDR2 SYDVKM. This CDR3 comprises 11 residues. The V and J ends lost 10 bases and 1 base respectively, with 7 bases between them. The CDR3 DNA is TGTGCCACCGGACTTAACTATGGCTACACCTTC. This translates into CATGLNYGYTF.

This clonotype has just a few counts. The chain is built from TRBV5-4 and TRBJ2-5, with D perhaps TRBD1 (5 bases). CDR1 and CDR2 from the germline V gene are SGHNT and YYREEE (reference sequence). The CDR3 extends over 15 amino acids. Trimming removed 0 bases from V and 2 bases from J, with 11 bases in between. CDR3 residues: CASSLAQGRQETQYF. The CDR3 coding sequence is TGTGCCAGCAGCTTGGCGCAGGGTAGACAAGAGACCCAGTACTTC.

Many counts were recorded for this clonotype. The rearrangement uses TRBV15 and TRBJ2-7; the match to TRBD2 covers 8 bases. CDR1 and CDR2 from the germline V gene are LNHNV and YYDKDF (reference sequence). J was trimmed by 0 bases and V by 0 bases; bases with no gene match: 7. The CDR3 length is 17 residues. CDR3 nucleotides: TGTGCCACCAGCAGAGATGGCGCTAGCGGGTTCTCCTACGAGCAGTACTTC. Translating it yields CATSRDGASGFSYEQYF.

CDR3: CASSVQPSGNTIYF. Written as DNA, the CDR3 is TGTGCCAGCAGCGTCCAGCCCTCTGGAAACACCATATATTTT. The chain links TRBV7-2 to TRBJ1-3; the D is unclear. V shed 5 bases and J shed 0 bases, with 8 bases lying between them. Per the germline V gene, CDR1 is SGHTA and CDR2 is FQGNSA. This CDR3 has 14 amino acids.

In this sample, this clonotype turned up a few times. The chain carries TRBV18 and TRBJ2-7; no definite D call. Trimming took 6 bases from V and 5 from J, leaving 17 bases between them. CDR3 length: 14 residues. Germline CDR1 is KGHSH and CDR2 is LQKENI. Here the CDR3 DNA reads TGTGCCAGCTCCCATCGGTCGGGCCGGGACGAGCAGTACTTC. Encoded protein: CASSHRSGRDEQYF.

This clonotype has a count of ten or more. The chain employs TRBV7-9 and TRBJ2-1; tentative D call: TRBD2 (5 bases). Germline values: CDR1 SEHNR, CDR2 FQNEAQ (reference sequence). The CDR3 runs to 14 residues. V was shortened by 3 bases and J by 7 bases, with 13 bases between the two germline ends. The DNA of the CDR3 is TGTGCCAGCAGCTTGGACTTCCTTGGGAATGAGCAGTTCTTC. It translates to CASSLDFLGNEQFF. The full variable domain, its missing parts supplied by reference TRBV7-9 and TRBJ2-1, is DTGVSQNPRHKITKRGQNVTFRCDPISEHNRLYWYRQTLGQGPEFLTYFQNEAQLEKSRLLSDRFSAERPKGSFSTLEIQRTEQGDSAMYLCASSLDFLGNEQFFGPGTRLTVL.

Turning to this clonotype: One end of the junction fails to match germline, which may point to a read error. The rearrangement links TRBV6-2 or TRBV6-3 to TRBJ2-7, with TRBD1 matching over 8 bases. The CDR3 spans 12 residues. Germline V gives CDR1 MNHEY, CDR2 SVGEGT. The CDR3 is CASSSPGQAFHF. In DNA, the CDR3 is TGTGCCAGCAGTTCGCCGGGACAGGCATTTCACTTC.

This clonotype was recorded at least ten times. The genes are TRBV19 and TRBJ2-1, with D unclear. The CDR3 runs to 15 residues. Germline assignment: CDR1 LNHDA and CDR2 SQIVND (reference sequence). V was cut by 3 bases and J by 1 base, with 10 bases left in between. The CDR3 spells CASSILSASYNEQFF. In DNA form, the CDR3 reads TGTGCCAGTAGTATTCTAAGCGCATCCTACAATGAGCAGTTCTTC. Together with reference TRBV19 and TRBJ2-1, the CDR3 gives the full variable domain: DGGITQSPKYLFRKEGQNVTLSCEQNLNHDAMYWYRQDPGQGLRLIYYSQIVNDFQKGDIAEGYSVSREKKESFPLTVTSAQKNPTAFYLCASSILSASYNEQFFGPGTRLTVL.

This chain connects TRBV10-1 to TRBJ1-1; the match to TRBD1 covers 11 bases. Trimming removed 4 bases from V and 4 bases from J; junction bases left unmatched: 5. The CDR3 totals 15 residues. The V gene's germline CDR1 is WNHNN and CDR2 SYGVQD (reference sequence). This chain's CDR3 is CASSAGGTGGTEAFF. The CDR3 DNA reads TGCGCCAGCAGTGCCGGCGGGACAGGGGGCACTGAAGCTTTCTTT.

This clonotype has just a few counts. The chain uses TRBV27 and TRBJ1-6, with TRBD1 as a possible D gene (6 bases). Between the trimmed V and J ends, which lost 5 bases and 2 bases, there was a span of 13 bases. CDR1 is MNHEY, CDR2 SMNVEV, per germline (reference sequence). The CDR3 sequence is 16 residues long. This CDR3 reads CASSGGGAAYNSPLHF. CDR3 DNA sequence: TGTGCCAGCAGTGGGGGCGGAGCAGCCTATAATTCACCCCTCCACTTT.

The rearrangement joins TRBV29-1 to TRBJ2-1; 8 nucleotides line up with TRBD1. The germline CDR1 and CDR2 sequences are SQVTM and ANQGSEA. The CDR3 is made up of 15 amino acids. The V gene end was trimmed by 8 bases and the J gene end by 5 bases; junction bases not matched to a gene: 14. In DNA, the CDR3 is TGCAGCATTCAGGGGGCTACTTGGAGGGACAATGAGCAGTTCTTC. The encoded protein is CSIQGATWRDNEQFF.

Here the CDR3 reads CASRIGTGQETQYF. For the CDR3, the DNA is TGTGCCAGCAGAATCGGGACAGGGCAAGAGACCCAGTACTTC. The chain employs TRBV12-3 or TRBV12-4 and TRBJ2-5, with 9 bases lining up with TRBD1. This CDR3 is 14 amino acids long. Losses at the gene ends were 6 bases for V and 2 bases for J; bases not matched to a gene: 4.

The V gene is TRBV7-7, the J gene TRBJ2-6; possible D gene TRBD1, 6 bases. The CDR3 totals 16 residues. Trimming took 5 bases from V and 0 from J, leaving 11 bases between them. Germline CDR1 is SSHAT and CDR2 is FNYEAQ (reference sequence). The CDR3 DNA follows: TGTGCCAGCAGCCAGGGACATAGCTCTGGGGCCAACGTCCTGACTTTC. Translation gives CASSQGHSSGANVLTF. Complete variable domain (other parts from reference TRBV7-7 and TRBJ2-6): GAGVSQSPRYKVTKRGQDVTLRCDPISSHATLYWYQQALGQGPEFLTYFNYEAQPDKSGLPSDRFSAERPEGSISTLTIQRTEQRDSAMYRCASSQGHSSGANVLTFGAGSRLTVL.

This clonotype was counted a few times. The chain joins TRBV28 to TRBJ2-7, with D possibly TRBD2 on 6 matching bases. Trimming took 6 bases from V and 2 from J, leaving 20 bases between them. The germline gives CDR1 MDHEN, CDR2 SYDVKM. CDR3 size: 16 residues. The CDR3 reads CASSRLVGSGAYEQYF. Written as DNA, the CDR3 is TGTGCCAGCAGCCGCCTGGTGGGTAGCGGCGCCTACGAGCAGTACTTC.

The sample holds many counts of this clonotype. This chain links TRBV28 with TRBJ2-7, with D uncertain. V was pared by 8 bases and J by 2 bases, with 19 bases between. Germline lookup yields CDR1 MDHEN and CDR2 SYDVKM. This CDR3 is 15 amino acids long. The CDR3 DNA sequence: TGTGCCAGCCCCCCGGACGGGTACTCAACCTACGAGCAGTACTTC. It translates to CASPPDGYSTYEQYF.

This chain links TRBV28 with TRBJ1-1, with a weak D call TRBD1 (5 bases). The germline CDR1 and CDR2 sequences are MDHEN and SYDVKM. The CDR3 extends over 14 amino acids. V was clipped by 5 bases and J by 5 bases, with 15 bases between them. The CDR3 coding sequence is TGTGCCAGCAGTCCAACAGGTGGTCAGACTGAAGCTTTCTTT. Its translation is CASSPTGGQTEAFF.

This clonotype has a count of ten or more. The rearrangement links TRBV12-3 or TRBV12-4 to TRBJ2-1, with D perhaps assigned TRBD1 or TRBD2 (5 bases each). Trimming cost V 3 bases and J 11 bases, with 14 bases left between them. The CDR3 totals 13 residues. DNA of the CDR3: TGTGCCAGCAGTTTTGAGGGGACGGAAAAGCAGTTCTTC. Protein: CASSFEGTEKQFF.

The V call is TRBV7-9, the J call TRBJ2-5; D might be TRBD1 (5 bases). Germline V gives CDR1 SEHNR, CDR2 FQNEAQ (reference sequence). The V end was cut by 4 bases, the J end by 5 bases, with 17 bases between. The CDR3 is 15 amino acids. This CDR3 reads CASSSPWTRVETQYF. CDR3 nucleotides: TGTGCCAGCAGCTCGCCCTGGACACGGGTGGAGACCCAGTACTTC.

This clonotype was counted between two and nine times. This chain joins TRBV18 and TRBJ1-4; D unclear. The V end lost 3 bases, the J end lost 3 bases, and 8 bases lay between the germline ends. Germline V gene sequence: CDR1 KGHSH, CDR2 LQKENI. This CDR3 comprises 14 residues. The CDR3: CASSPEVSNEKLFF. For the CDR3, the DNA is TGTGCCAGCTCACCCGAGGTGTCTAATGAAAAACTGTTTTTT. The full variable domain, in which reference TRBV18 and TRBJ1-4 provide the parts outside the CDR3, is NAGVMQNPRHLVRRRGQEARLRCSPMKGHSHVYWYRQLPEEGLKFMVYLQKENIIDESGMPKERFSAEFPKEGPSILRIQQVVRGDSAAYFCASSPEVSNEKLFFGSGTQLSVL.

The V and J genes are TRBV5-1 and TRBJ1-1; the match to TRBD1 covers 9 bases. The CDR3 is made up of 14 amino acids. J gave up 4 bases and V 5 bases, and 6 bases lay outside the gene matches. CDR1 is SGHRS, CDR2 YFSETQ, per germline. The CDR3 nucleotides are TGCGCCAGCAGTGGGACAGGGCGCGTCACTGAAGCTTTCTTT. Residues: CASSGTGRVTEAFF.